This TCR beta chain was retrieved from a study of Graves' ophthalmopathy and Graves' hyperthyroidism. This clonotype came up a few times. Amplification of the TCR beta CDR3 regions used RNA transcripts (as template). RT-PCR was first run with HTBI primers, then multiplex PCR in a second round. TCRdb itself ran the multiplex PCR reads through MiXCR, one entry per CDR3 protein. Counted here are about 380,000 distinct CDR3 sequences, roughly 15% occurring once; the ten biggest clones make up about 7%. V lost 0 bases to trimming and J lost 11 bases; unmatched junction nucleotides: 7. The CDR3 extends over 13 amino acids. Germline-derived CDR1 and CDR2 are SGDLS and YYNGEE.

The receptor was isolated from a woman aged 18-29 years with stable Graves' hyperthyroidism. This sequence joins TRBV9 and TRBJ1-1, with 7 bases identical to TRBD1. The sequenced sample was peripheral blood. CDR3 protein: CASSVGQGGTAFF. The CDR3 region has the DNA TGTGCCAGCAGCGTAGGCCAGGGGGGAACGGCTTTCTTT.